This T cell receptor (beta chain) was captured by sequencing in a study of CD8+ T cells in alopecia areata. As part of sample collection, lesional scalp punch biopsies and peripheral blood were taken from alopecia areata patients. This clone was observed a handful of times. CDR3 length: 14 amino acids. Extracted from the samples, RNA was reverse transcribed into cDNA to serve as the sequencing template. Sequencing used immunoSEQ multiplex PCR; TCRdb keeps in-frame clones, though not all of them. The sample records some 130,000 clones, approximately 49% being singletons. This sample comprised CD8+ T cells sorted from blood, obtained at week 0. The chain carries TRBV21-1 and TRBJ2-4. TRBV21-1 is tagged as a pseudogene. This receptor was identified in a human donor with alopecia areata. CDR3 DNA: TGTGCCAGCAGCAAAGAGTCAGCCTCAAACATTCAGTACTTC. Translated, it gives CASSKESASNIQYF.